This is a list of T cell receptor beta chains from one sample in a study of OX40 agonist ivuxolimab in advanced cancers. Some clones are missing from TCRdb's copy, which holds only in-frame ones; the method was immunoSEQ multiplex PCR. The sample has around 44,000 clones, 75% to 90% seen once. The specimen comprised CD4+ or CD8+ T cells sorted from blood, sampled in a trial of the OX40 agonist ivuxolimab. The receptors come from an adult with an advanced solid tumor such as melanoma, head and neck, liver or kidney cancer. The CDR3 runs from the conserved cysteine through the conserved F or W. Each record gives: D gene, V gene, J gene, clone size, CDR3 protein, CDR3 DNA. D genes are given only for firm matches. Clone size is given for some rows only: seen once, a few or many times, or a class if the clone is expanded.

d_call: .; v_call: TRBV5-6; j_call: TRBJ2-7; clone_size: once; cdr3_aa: CASSFGGGGLEQYF; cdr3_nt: TGTGCCAGCAGCTTTGGGGGCGGGGGTCTCGAGCAGTACTTC
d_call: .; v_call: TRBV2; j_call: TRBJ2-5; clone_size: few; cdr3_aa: CASRVDVETQYF; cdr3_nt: TGTGCCAGCCGGGTCGACGTAGAGACCCAGTACTTC
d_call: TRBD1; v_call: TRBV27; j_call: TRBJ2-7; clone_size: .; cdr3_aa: CASGTATYEQYF; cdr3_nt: TGTGCCAGCGGGACAGCCACCTACGAGCAGTACTTC
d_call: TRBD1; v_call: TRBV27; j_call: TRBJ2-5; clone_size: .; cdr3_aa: CASSIQGAKIQYF; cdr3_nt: TGTGCCAGCAGTATCCAGGGGGCTAAGATCCAGTACTTC
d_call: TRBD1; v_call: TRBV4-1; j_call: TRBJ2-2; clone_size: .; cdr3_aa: CASSQGGQGPLGGELFF; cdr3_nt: TGCGCCAGCAGCCAAGGTGGACAGGGGCCCTTAGGCGGGGAGCTGTTTTTT
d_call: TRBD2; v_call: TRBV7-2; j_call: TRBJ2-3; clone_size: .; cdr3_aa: CASIQRGTSLQYF; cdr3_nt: TGTGCCAGCATCCAAAGAGGGACTAGCTTGCAGTATTTT
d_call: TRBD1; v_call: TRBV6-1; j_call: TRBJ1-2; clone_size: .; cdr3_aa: CASSDEGQDTYGYTF; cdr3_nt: TGTGCCAGCAGTGATGAGGGACAGGACACCTATGGCTACACCTTC
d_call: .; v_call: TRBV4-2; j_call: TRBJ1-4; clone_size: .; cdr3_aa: CASSQAGHNEKLFF; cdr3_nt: TGTGCCAGCAGCCAAGCGGGGCATAATGAAAAACTGTTTTTT
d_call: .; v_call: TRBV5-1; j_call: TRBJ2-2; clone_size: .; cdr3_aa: CASSDTLGAMNTGELFF; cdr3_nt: TGCGCCAGCAGCGACACCTTGGGGGCTATGAACACCGGGGAGCTGTTTTTT
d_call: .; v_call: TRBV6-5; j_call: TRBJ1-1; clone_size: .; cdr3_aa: CASRPHGTTNTEAFF; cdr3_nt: TGTGCCAGCAGGCCACACGGAACCACGAACACTGAAGCTTTCTTT
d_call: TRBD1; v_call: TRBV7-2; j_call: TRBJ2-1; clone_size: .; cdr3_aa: CASSPTGAYPNEQFF; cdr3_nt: TGTGCCAGCAGCCCCACAGGGGCGTATCCCAATGAGCAGTTCTTC
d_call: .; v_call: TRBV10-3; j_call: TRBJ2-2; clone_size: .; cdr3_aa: CATTKGATGELFF; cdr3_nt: TGTGCCACCACTAAAGGGGCGACCGGGGAGCTGTTTTTT
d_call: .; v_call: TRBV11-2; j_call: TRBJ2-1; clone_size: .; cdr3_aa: CASSSVRGREMVNEQFF; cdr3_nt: TGTGCCAGCAGCTCGGTACGGGGCAGGGAAATGGTCAATGAGCAGTTCTTC
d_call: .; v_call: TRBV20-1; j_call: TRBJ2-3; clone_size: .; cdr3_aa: CSASPTDTQYF; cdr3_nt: TGCAGTGCTAGTCCCACAGATACGCAGTATTTT
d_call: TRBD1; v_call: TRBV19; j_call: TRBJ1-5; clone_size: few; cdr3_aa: CASSTYTGAGGPQHF; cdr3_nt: TGTGCCAGTAGTACATATACAGGGGCTGGGGGACCCCAGCATTTT
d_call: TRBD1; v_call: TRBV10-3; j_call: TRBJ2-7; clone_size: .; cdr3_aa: CAMTGDSGWEQYF; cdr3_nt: TGTGCCATGACAGGGGACTCAGGGTGGGAGCAGTACTTC
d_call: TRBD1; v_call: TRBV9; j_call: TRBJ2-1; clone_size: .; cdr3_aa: CASSPRTGLNEQFF; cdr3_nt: TGTGCCAGCAGCCCCCGGACAGGGTTAAATGAGCAGTTCTTC
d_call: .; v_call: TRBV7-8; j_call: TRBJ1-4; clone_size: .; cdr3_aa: CASSLGEGHATNEKLFF; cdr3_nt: TGTGCCAGCAGCTTAGGGGAGGGGCATGCAACTAATGAAAAACTGTTTTTT
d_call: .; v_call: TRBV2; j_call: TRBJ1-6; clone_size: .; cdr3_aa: CASAGGGRTGGSPLHF; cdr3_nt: TGTGCCAGCGCGGGCGGGGGAAGGACCGGGGGTTCACCCCTCCACTTT
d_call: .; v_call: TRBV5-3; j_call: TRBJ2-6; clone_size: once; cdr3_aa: CARSARWSGANVLTF; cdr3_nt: TGTGCCAGAAGCGCGAGGTGGTCCGGGGCCAACGTCCTGACTTTC
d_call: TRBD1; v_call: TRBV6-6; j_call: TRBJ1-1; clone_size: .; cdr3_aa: CASSWGDRDGAFF; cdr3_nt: TGTGCCAGCAGTTGGGGGGACAGGGACGGAGCTTTCTTT
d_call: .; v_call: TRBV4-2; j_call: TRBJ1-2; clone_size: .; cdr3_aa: CASSQDTSRGNYGYTF; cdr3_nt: TGTGCCAGCAGCCAAGATACCTCGAGGGGCAACTATGGCTACACCTTC
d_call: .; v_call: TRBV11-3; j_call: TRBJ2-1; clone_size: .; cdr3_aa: CASSKIGGRAYNEQFF; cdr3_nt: TGTGCCAGCAGCAAAATTGGGGGGAGAGCCTACAATGAGCAGTTCTTC
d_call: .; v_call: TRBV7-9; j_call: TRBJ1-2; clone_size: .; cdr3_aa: CASSRGWRGYTF; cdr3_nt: TGTGCCAGCAGCCGGGGCTGGAGGGGCTACACCTTC
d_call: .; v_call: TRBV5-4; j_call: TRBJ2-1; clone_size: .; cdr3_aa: CASSGSARVTYNEQFF; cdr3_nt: TGTGCCAGCAGCGGGTCCGCCAGGGTGACCTACAATGAGCAGTTCTTC
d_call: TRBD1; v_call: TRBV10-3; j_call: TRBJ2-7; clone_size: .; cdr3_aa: CAISESTTGGREQYF; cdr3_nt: TGTGCCATCAGTGAGTCGACGACAGGGGGGAGGGAGCAGTACTTC
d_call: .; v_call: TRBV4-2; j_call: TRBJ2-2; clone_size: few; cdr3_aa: CASSQVWAGGTGELFF; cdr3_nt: TGTGCCAGCAGCCAAGTCTGGGCGGGTGGCACCGGGGAGCTGTTTTTT
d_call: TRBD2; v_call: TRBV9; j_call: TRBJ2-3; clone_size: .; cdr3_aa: CASSSAGGPADTQYF; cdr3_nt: TGTGCCAGCAGCTCCGCGGGGGGGCCCGCAGATACGCAGTATTTT
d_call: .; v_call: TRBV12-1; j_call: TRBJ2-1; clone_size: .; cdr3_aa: CASTPTGSSYNEQFF; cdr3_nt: TGTGCCAGCACACCTACAGGGAGCTCCTACAATGAGCAGTTCTTC
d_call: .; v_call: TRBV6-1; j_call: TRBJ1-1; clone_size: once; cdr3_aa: CASNQGTEAFF; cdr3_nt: TGTGCCAGCAATCAGGGCACTGAAGCTTTCTTT
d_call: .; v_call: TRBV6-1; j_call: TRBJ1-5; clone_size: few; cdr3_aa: CASSEAPREDRPQHF; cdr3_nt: TGTGCCAGCAGTGAAGCGCCTAGGGAGGACCGGCCCCAGCATTTT
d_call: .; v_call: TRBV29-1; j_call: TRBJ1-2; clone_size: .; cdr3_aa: CSVSPQEGYGYTF; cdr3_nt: TGCAGCGTGAGTCCCCAGGAGGGGTATGGCTACACCTTC
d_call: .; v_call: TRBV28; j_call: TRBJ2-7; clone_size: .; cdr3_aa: CASRVGGINEQYF; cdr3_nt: TGTGCCAGCAGGGTCGGCGGAATAAACGAGCAGTACTTC
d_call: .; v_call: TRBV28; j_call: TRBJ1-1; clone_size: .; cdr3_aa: CASSLSVGRNEAFF; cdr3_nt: TGTGCCAGCAGTTTAAGTGTAGGGAGGAATGAAGCTTTCTTT
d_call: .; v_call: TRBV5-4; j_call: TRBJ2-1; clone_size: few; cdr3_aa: CASSLGGGGYNEQFF; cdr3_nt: TGTGCCAGCAGCTTGGGAGGGGGAGGGTACAATGAGCAGTTCTTC
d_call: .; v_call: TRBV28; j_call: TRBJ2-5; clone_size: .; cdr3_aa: CASSFGRTRQETQYF; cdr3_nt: TGTGCCAGCAGTTTTGGACGGACCAGACAAGAGACCCAGTACTTC
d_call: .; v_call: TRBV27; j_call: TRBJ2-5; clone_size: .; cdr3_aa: CASSFLGHLETQYF; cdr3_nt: TGTGCCAGCAGTTTTCTGGGTCATCTTGAGACCCAGTACTTC
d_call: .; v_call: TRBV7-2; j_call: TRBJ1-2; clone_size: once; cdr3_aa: CASSLERVNYGYTF; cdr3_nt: TGTGCCAGCAGCTTAGAAAGGGTTAACTATGGCTACACCTTC
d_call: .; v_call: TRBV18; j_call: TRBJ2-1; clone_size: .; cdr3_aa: CASSPRDEQFF; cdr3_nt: TGTGCCAGCTCACCTCGCGATGAGCAGTTCTTC
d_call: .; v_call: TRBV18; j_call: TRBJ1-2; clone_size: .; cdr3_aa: CASSRGTENGYTF; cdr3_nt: TGTGCCAGCTCACGAGGGACGGAGAATGGCTACACCTTC
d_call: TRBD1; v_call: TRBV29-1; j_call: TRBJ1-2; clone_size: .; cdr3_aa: CSGRQGWGYGYTF; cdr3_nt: TGCAGCGGCCGACAGGGTTGGGGCTATGGCTACACCTTC
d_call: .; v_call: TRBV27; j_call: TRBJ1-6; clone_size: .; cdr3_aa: CASKSPGSSPLHF; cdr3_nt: TGTGCCAGCAAAAGTCCTGGAAGTTCACCCCTCCACTTT
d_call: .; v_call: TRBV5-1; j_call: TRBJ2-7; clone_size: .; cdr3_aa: CASRRDSYEQYF; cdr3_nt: TGCGCCAGCAGACGGGATTCCTACGAGCAGTACTTC
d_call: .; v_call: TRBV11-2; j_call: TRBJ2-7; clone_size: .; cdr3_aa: CASSHPSTYEQYF; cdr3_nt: TGTGCCAGCAGCCACCCCTCAACCTACGAGCAGTACTTC
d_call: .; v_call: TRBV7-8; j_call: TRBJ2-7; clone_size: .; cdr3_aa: CASSPLGWSHSYEQYF; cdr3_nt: TGTGCCAGCAGCCCCCTCGGATGGAGTCACTCCTACGAGCAGTACTTC
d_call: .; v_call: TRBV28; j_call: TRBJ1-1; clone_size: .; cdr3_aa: CASSLWAGTNTEAFF; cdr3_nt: TGTGCCAGCAGTTTATGGGCAGGCACGAACACTGAAGCTTTCTTT
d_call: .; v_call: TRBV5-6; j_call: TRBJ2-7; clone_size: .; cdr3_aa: CASSFFLEGARHYEQYF; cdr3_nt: TGTGCCAGCAGCTTTTTTCTGGAAGGGGCTAGACACTACGAGCAGTACTTC
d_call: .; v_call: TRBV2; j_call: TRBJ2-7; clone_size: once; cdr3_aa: CASSEGLYEQYF; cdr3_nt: TGTGCCAGCAGTGAAGGTCTTTACGAGCAGTACTTC
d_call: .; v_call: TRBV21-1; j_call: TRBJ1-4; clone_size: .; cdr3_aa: CASSSRGTFNEKLFF; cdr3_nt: TGTGCCAGCAGCTCGCGGGGCACATTTAATGAAAAACTGTTTTTT
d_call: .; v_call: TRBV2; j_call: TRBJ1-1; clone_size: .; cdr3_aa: CASSNRVANTEAFF; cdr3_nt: TGTGCCAGCAGTAACAGGGTCGCGAACACTGAAGCTTTCTTT
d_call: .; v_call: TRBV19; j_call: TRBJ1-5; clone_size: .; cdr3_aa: CASSIEGRQPQHF; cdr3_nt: TGTGCCAGTAGTATAGAGGGGAGGCAGCCCCAGCATTTT
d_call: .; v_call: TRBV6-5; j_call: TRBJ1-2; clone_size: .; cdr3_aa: CASSPGEGDYGYTF; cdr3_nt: TGTGCCAGCAGTCCAGGGGAGGGTGACTATGGCTACACCTTC
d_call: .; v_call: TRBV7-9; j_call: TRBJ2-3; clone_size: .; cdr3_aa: CASSEGQVHTDTQYF; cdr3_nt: TGTGCCAGCAGCGAAGGGCAAGTCCACACAGATACGCAGTATTTT
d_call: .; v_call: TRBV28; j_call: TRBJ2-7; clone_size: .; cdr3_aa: CASSSPPAAHYEQYF; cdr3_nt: TGTGCCAGCAGTTCTCCGCCCGCAGCCCACTACGAGCAGTACTTC
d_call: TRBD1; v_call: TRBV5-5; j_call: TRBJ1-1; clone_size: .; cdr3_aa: CASSTDRGRANTEAFF; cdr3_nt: TGTGCCAGCAGTACTGACAGGGGGCGGGCGAACACTGAAGCTTTCTTT
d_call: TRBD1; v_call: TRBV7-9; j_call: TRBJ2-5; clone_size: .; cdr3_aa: CASSWKALSTGTGKETQYF; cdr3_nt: TGTGCCAGCAGCTGGAAAGCCCTCTCTACCGGGACAGGGAAGGAGACCCAGTACTTC
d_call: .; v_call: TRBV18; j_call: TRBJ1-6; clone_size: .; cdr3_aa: CASSPLGASYNSPLHF; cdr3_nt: TGTGCCAGCTCACCGTTGGGGGCAAGCTATAATTCACCCCTCCACTTT
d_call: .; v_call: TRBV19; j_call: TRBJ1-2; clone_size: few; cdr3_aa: CASSLFTDNNYGYTF; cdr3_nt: TGTGCCAGTAGTCTTTTCACGGACAATAACTATGGCTACACCTTC
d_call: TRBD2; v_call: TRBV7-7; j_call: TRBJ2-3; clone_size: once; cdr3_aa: CASSPRTSGGFTDTQYF; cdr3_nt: TGTGCCAGCAGCCCCCGGACTAGCGGGGGGTTCACAGATACGCAGTATTTT